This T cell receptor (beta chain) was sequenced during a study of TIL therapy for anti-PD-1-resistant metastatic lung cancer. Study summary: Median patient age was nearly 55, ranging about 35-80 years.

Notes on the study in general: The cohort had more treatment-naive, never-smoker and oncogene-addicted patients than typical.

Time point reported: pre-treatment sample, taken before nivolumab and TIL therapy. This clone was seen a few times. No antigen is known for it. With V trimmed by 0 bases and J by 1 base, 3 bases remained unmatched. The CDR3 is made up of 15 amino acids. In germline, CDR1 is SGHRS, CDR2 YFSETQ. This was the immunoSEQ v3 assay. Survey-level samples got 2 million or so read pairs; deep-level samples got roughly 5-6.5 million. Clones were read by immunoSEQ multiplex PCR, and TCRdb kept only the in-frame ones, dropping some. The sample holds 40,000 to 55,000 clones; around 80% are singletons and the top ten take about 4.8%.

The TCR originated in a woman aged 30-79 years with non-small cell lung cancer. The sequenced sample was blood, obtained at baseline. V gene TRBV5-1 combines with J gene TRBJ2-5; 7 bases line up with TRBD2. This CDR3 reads CASSLEAGPQETQYF. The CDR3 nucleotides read TGCGCCAGCAGCTTGGAAGCGGGGCCCCAAGAGACCCAGTACTTC. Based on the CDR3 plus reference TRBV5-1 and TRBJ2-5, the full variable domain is KAGVTQTPRYLIKTRGQQVTLSCSPISGHRSVSWYQQTPGQGLQFLFEYFSETQRNKGNFPGRFSGRQFSNSRSEMNVSTLELGDSALYLCASSLEAGPQETQYFGPGTRLLVL.